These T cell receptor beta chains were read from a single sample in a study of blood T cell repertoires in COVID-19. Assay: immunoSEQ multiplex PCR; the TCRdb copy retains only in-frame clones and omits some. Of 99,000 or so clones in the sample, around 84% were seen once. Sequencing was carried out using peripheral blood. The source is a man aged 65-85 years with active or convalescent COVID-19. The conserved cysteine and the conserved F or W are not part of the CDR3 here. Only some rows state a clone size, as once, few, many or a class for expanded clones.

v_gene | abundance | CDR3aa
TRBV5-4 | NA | ASSRDNQETQY
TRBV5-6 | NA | ASSEGQGRQETQY
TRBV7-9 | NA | ASSLGLAGETDTQY
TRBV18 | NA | ASSPGGSETQY
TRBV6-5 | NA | ASSYFPQGYGYT
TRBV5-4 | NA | ASSSRESSYEQY
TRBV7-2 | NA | ASSLVSGPTIEKLF
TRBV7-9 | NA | ASSLTLAGSSYEQY
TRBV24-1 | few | ATSDRGGYYGYT
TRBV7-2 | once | ASSLGQGAGEQY
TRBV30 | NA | AWSVWAAAPNEQF
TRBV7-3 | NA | ASSYVGGELF
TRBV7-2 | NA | ASSPPGTGELF
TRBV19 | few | ASSPRTGLTEAF
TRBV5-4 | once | ASSRGTSVETQY
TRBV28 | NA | ASSVTSGGPNTGELF
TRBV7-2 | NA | ASSLAASGGRYEQY
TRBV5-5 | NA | ASSSNRGGISYEQY
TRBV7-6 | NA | ASSLLSGQVNTEAF
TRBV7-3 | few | ASSSRQNNEQF